Listed here are 22 T cell receptor beta chains from one sample, sequenced in a study of read filtering for tumor transcriptome and immune sequencing. This library used roughly 400 ng RNA and molecular barcoded adaptors spanning alpha/delta and beta/gamma chains. TCRdb passed the reads through MiXCR, listing each CDR3 protein once. The table records about 86,000 distinct CDR3 sequences, 12% of them present only once. Sequencing input: a population of CD138-negative cells sorted from bone marrow. All receptors come from a donor at least 40 years old with multiple myeloma.

A few counts support this clonotype. J is TRBJ2-7 and V is TRBV5-1; TRBD1 might be the D (5 bases). Germline V lookup: CDR1 SGHRS, CDR2 YFSETQ. This CDR3 region has 15 residues. The germline V and J ends were trimmed by 2 bases and 7 bases, with 19 bases remaining between them. The CDR3 spells CASSFNRQGTEEQYF. The CDR3 nucleotides are TGCGCCAGCAGCTTCAACCGGCAGGGTACTGAGGAGCAGTACTTC.

This clonotype has ten or more counts. The V call is TRBV7-9, the J call TRBJ1-4, with D uncertain. This CDR3 region has 14 residues. Germline assignment: CDR1 SEHNR and CDR2 FQNEAQ (reference sequence). Trimming left V 4 bases short and J 5 bases short, with 11 bases between. The CDR3 coding sequence is TGTGCCAGCAGCTCCTATATAGAGAATGAAAAACTGTTTTTT. The encoded protein is CASSSYIENEKLFF. Looking up the rest from reference TRBV7-9 and TRBJ1-4 gives the full variable domain: DTGVSQNPRHKITKRGQNVTFRCDPISEHNRLYWYRQTLGQGPEFLTYFQNEAQLEKSRLLSDRFSAERPKGSFSTLEIQRTEQGDSAMYLCASSSYIENEKLFFGSGTQLSVL.

Ten or more counts support this clonotype. The chain is built from TRBV5-1 and TRBJ2-1, with D possibly being TRBD1 (6 bases). The V end was cut by 3 bases, the J end by 3 bases, with 16 bases between. CDR3 size: 16 residues. CDR1 is SGHRS and CDR2 is YFSETQ in the germline V gene. CDR3 bases: TGCGCCAGCAGCTCGAAAAGGGACATCTACTACAATGAGCAGTTCTTC. Protein sequence: CASSSKRDIYYNEQFF.

This clonotype was observed many times. The chain links TRBV5-1 to TRBJ2-7, with D perhaps given as TRBD1 or TRBD2 (5 bases each). The CDR3 runs to 15 residues. Trimming removed 4 bases from V and 2 bases from J, with 16 bases in between. Germline V gene sequence: CDR1 SGHRS, CDR2 YFSETQ. The DNA for the CDR3 is TGCGCCAGCAGCCAAGATCCGGGACGGACCTACGAGCAGTACTTC. This translates into CASSQDPGRTYEQYF.

This clonotype was observed many times. V is TRBV5-1 and J is TRBJ1-1; possibly TRBD1 for D (6 bases). Germline-derived CDR1 and CDR2 are SGHRS and YFSETQ. This CDR3 spans 14 amino acids. The V end lost 4 bases, the J end lost 0 bases, and 10 bases lay between the germline ends. CDR3 DNA sequence: TGCGCCAGCAGCGAGGACAGCTTGAACACTGAAGCTTTCTTT. Protein product: CASSEDSLNTEAFF.

For this clonotype: A much larger clone is a single base away; this may be a read error. The chain is built from TRBV6-6 and TRBJ2-5; tentative D call: TRBD2 (6 bases). V was cut by 6 bases and J by 7 bases, with 15 bases left in between. The germline gives CDR1 MNHNY, CDR2 SVGAGI (reference sequence). This CDR3 has 13 residues. The CDR3 nucleotides are TGTGCCAGCAGCACTGGCGGGATCGGGACCCAGTACTTC. Amino acid sequence: CASSTGGIGTQYF.

This clonotype was counted many times. The chain has TRBV5-1 and TRBJ2-6; D remains unclear. V dropped 0 bases and J dropped 1 base, with 5 bases sitting between them. CDR3 length: 15 amino acids. The germline gives CDR1 SGHRS, CDR2 YFSETQ. The CDR3 loop is CASSLEGSGANVLTF. The CDR3, as DNA: TGCGCCAGCAGCTTGGAGGGATCTGGGGCCAACGTCCTGACTTTC. The variable domain in full, completed from reference TRBV5-1 and TRBJ2-6, reads KAGVTQTPRYLIKTRGQQVTLSCSPISGHRSVSWYQQTPGQGLQFLFEYFSETQRNKGNFPGRFSGRQFSNSRSEMNVSTLELGDSALYLCASSLEGSGANVLTFGAGSRLTVL.

The chain couples TRBV29-1 to TRBJ2-3; D is undetermined. This CDR3 is built from 10 residues. Germline V lookup: CDR1 SQVTM, CDR2 ANQGSEA. Trimming cost V 7 bases and J 6 bases, with 8 bases left between them. The chain's CDR3 is CSASQDTQYF. The CDR3 DNA is TGCAGCGCCTCCCAGGATACGCAGTATTTT.

This clonotype was picked up a small number of times. Here the CDR3 reads CASSHAGATEQFF. In nucleotides, the CDR3 is TGTGCCAGCAGCCACGCAGGGGCGACTGAGCAGTTCTTC. The rearrangement links TRBV14 to TRBJ2-1; maybe TRBD1 (6 bases). The V and J ends lost 3 bases and 9 bases respectively, with 12 bases between them. Germline V gene lookup returns CDR1 SGHDN and CDR2 FVKESK. The CDR3 is 13 residues long.

About this clonotype itself: This may stem from a read error, because a much larger clone lies one nucleotide away. The V call is TRBV29-1, the J call TRBJ2-1; 7 bases line up with TRBD2. The CDR3 contains 13 residues. Germline loops: CDR1 SQVTM, CDR2 ANQGSEA. The CDR3 sequence: CSVQTSSYNGQFF. The CDR3 DNA is TGCAGCGTTCAGACTAGCAGCTACAATGGGCAGTTCTTC.

The chain employs TRBV7-9 and TRBJ2-5, with 7 bases lining up with TRBD2. The CDR3 consists of 15 residues. Trimming removed 1 base from V and 3 bases from J; junction bases left unmatched: 5. Germline V CDR1 and CDR2: SEHNR, FQNEAQ (reference sequence). CDR3: CASSLETSNEETQYF. The CDR3 DNA is TGTGCCAGCAGCTTAGAGACTAGCAATGAAGAGACCCAGTACTTC.

This clonotype was seen a few times. CDR3 sequence reads: CSAGKAGGPGGDTQYF. The CDR3 DNA is TGCAGTGCTGGGAAGGCGGGAGGGCCGGGTGGTGATACGCAGTATTTT. This chain links TRBV20-1 with TRBJ2-3; 9 nucleotides match TRBD2. Germline V CDR1 and CDR2: DFQATT, SNEGSKA (reference sequence). The V gene end was trimmed by 5 bases and the J gene end by 6 bases; junction bases not matched to a gene: 15. The CDR3 runs 16 residues.

This clonotype was seen ten or more times. The genes are TRBV20-1 and TRBJ2-1; D is possibly TRBD2 (5 bases). The CDR3 runs 18 residues. Germline loops: CDR1 DFQATT, CDR2 SNEGSKA (reference sequence). Trimming took 0 bases from V and 4 from J, leaving 22 bases between them. CDR3 sequence reads: CSARDVRATGGFYNEQFF. DNA for the CDR3: TGCAGTGCTAGAGATGTTAGGGCAACTGGCGGGTTTTACAATGAGCAGTTCTTC.

Many counts were recorded for this clonotype. V usage is TRBV7-3 and J usage is TRBJ2-1, with 9 nucleotides matching TRBD1. CDR1 SGHTA and CDR2 FQGTGA come from the germline V gene. The CDR3 has 15 amino acids. V lost 5 bases to trimming and J lost 2 bases; unmatched junction nucleotides: 4. The CDR3 region is CASSLGTGPYNEQFF. Written as DNA, the CDR3 is TGTGCCAGCAGCCTCGGGACAGGGCCCTACAATGAGCAGTTCTTC.

This clonotype came up many times. The V and J genes are TRBV10-1 and TRBJ2-7, with 9 bases fitting TRBD1. Germline values: CDR1 WNHNN, CDR2 SYGVQD (reference sequence). The V segment lost 2 bases and the J segment 3 bases; nucleotides outside the gene matches: 2. The CDR3 is 14 amino acids. The CDR3 DNA follows: TGCGCCAGCAGTGAGGGACAGGGGATCTACGAGCAGTACTTC. This codes for CASSEGQGIYEQYF.

This clonotype appeared a few times. This chain's CDR3 is CSARDWREYSGELFF. Written as DNA, the CDR3 is TGCAGTGCTAGAGATTGGCGGGAGTACTCCGGGGAGCTGTTTTTT. This chain joins TRBV20-1 and TRBJ2-2, with 7 bases fitting TRBD2. The germline V gene has CDR1 DFQATT and CDR2 SNEGSKA (reference sequence). The CDR3 covers 15 residues. Losses at the gene ends were 0 bases for V and 6 bases for J; bases not matched to a gene: 7.

This clonotype showed up many times. This chain joins TRBV20-1 and TRBJ2-1, with D tentatively TRBD1 or TRBD2 (5 bases each). V lost 6 bases to trimming and J lost 4 bases, with 19 bases between them. The CDR3 spans 15 residues. Germline V CDR1 and CDR2: DFQATT, SNEGSKA (reference sequence). The CDR3 region is CSARDLLERYNEQFF. CDR3 DNA: TGCAGTGCCCGGGACCTATTGGAGCGGTACAATGAGCAGTTCTTC.

At least ten counts were recorded for this clonotype. The genes are TRBV6-1 and TRBJ1-4; TRBD1 is a possible D gene (6 bases). The CDR3 spans 14 residues. Trimming took 3 bases from V and 4 from J, leaving 9 bases between them. Germline CDR1 MNHNS, CDR2 SASEGT. CDR3 in amino acids: CASSEDRLNEKLFF. DNA for the CDR3: TGTGCCAGCAGTGAGGACAGACTTAATGAAAAACTGTTTTTT.

This clonotype was picked up many times. V usage is TRBV18 and J usage is TRBJ2-1, with TRBD2 matching over 10 bases. There are 14 residues in the CDR3. CDR1 and CDR2 (germline): KGHSH, LQKENI. Trimming cost V 5 bases and J 7 bases; bases outside gene matches: 5. The CDR3 is CASSGLAGVNEQFF. As DNA, the CDR3 is TGTGCCAGCTCAGGGCTAGCGGGAGTGAATGAGCAGTTCTTC.

The table lists this clonotype with a few counts. The chain joins TRBV29-1 to TRBJ2-7; D is perhaps TRBD1 or TRBD2 (5 bases each). V lost 5 bases and J 3 bases, leaving 11 bases between the germline ends. Germline CDR1 reads SQVTM; CDR2 reads ANQGSEA. The CDR3 is made up of 12 amino acids. CDR3: CSVSRDRYEQYF. In nucleotides, the CDR3 is TGCAGCGTTTCGAGGGACCGCTACGAGCAGTACTTC.

This clonotype was counted at least ten times. The rearrangement joins TRBV12-3 or TRBV12-4 to TRBJ2-3, with 8 nucleotides matching TRBD1. The CDR3 has 15 amino acids. With V trimmed by 3 bases and J by 3 bases, 5 bases remained unmatched. The CDR3 loop reads CASSFQGATTDTQYF. The DNA of the CDR3 is TGTGCCAGCAGTTTCCAGGGGGCAACGACAGATACGCAGTATTTT.

This clonotype occurred many times. The J gene is TRBJ2-7, the V gene TRBV6-2 or TRBV6-3, with 10 bases identical to TRBD1. The V gene end was trimmed by 5 bases and the J gene end by 3 bases; junction bases not matched to a gene: 10. This CDR3 comprises 16 residues. Per germline, CDR1 MNHEY and CDR2 SVGEGT. The CDR3 DNA reads TGTGCCAGCAGTCCATCCGGACAGGGGGACCTCTACGAGCAGTACTTC. Protein sequence: CASSPSGQGDLYEQYF.